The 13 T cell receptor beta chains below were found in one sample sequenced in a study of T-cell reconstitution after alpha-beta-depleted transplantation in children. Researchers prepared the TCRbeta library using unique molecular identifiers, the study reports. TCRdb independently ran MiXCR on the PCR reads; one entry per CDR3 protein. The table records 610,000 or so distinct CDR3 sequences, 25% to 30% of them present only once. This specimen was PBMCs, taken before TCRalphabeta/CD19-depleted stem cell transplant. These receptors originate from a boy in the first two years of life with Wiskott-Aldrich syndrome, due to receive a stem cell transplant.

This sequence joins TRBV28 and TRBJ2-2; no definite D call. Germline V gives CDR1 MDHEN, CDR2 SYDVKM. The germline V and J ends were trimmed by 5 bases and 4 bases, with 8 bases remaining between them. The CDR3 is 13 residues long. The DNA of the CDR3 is TGTGCCAGCAGTATCCAAGCCACCGGGGAGCTGTTTTTT. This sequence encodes CASSIQATGELFF.

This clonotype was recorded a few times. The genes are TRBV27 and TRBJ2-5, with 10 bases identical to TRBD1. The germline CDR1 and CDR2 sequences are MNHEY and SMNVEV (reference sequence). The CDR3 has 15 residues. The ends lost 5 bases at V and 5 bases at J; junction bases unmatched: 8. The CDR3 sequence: CASSLRGQGSETQYF. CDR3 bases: TGTGCCAGCAGTCTAAGGGGACAGGGGTCCGAGACCCAGTACTTC.

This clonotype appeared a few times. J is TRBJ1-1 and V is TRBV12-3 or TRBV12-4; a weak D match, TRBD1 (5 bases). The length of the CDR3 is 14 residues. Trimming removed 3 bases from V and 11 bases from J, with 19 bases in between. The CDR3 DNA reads TGTGCCAGCAGTTTGGGCAGGGCGGTGGGTGATGCTTTCTTT. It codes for CASSLGRAVGDAFF.

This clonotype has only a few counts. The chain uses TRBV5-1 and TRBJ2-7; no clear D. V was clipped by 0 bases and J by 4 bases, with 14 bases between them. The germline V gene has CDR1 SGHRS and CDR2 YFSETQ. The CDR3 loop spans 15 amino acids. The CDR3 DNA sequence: TGCGCCAGCAGCTTGGAGGGTGGGTCCCGTTACGAGCAGTACTTC. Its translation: CASSLEGGSRYEQYF.

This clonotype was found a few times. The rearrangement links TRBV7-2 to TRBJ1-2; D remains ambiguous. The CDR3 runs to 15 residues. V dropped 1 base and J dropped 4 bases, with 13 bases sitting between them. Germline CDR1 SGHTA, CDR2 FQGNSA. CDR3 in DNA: TGTGCCAGCAGCTTAGAAGGCCATCGGTTCTATGGCTACACCTTC. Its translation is CASSLEGHRFYGYTF.

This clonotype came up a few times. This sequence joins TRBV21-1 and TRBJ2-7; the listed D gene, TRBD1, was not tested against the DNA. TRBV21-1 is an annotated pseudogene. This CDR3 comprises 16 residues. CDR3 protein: CASSKADRVFSYEQYF. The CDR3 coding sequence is TGTGCCAGCAGCAAGGCCGACAGGGTATTCTCCTACGAGCAGTACTTC.

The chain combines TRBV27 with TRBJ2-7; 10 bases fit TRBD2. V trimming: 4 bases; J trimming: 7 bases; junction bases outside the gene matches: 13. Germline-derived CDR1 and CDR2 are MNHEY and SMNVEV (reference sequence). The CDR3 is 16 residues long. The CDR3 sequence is CASSSESGRAVDEQYF. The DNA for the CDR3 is TGTGCCAGCAGTTCGGAAAGCGGGAGGGCCGTTGATGAGCAGTACTTC.

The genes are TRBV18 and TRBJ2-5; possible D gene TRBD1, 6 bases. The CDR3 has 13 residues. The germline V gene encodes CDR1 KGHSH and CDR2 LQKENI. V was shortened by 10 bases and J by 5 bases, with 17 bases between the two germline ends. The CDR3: CATLRGLEETQYF. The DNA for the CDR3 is TGTGCCACCCTGAGGGGGTTAGAGGAGACCCAGTACTTC.

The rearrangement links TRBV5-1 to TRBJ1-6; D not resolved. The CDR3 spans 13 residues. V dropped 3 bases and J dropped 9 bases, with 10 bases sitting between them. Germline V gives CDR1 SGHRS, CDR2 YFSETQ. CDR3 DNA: TGCGCCAGCAGCTGGGCGCGTCGTTCACCCCTCCACTTT. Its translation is CASSWARRSPLHF.

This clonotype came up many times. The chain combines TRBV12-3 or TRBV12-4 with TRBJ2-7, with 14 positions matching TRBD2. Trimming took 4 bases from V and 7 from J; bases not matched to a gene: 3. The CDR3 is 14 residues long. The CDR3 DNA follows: TGTGCCAGCAGTTGGACTAGCGGGAGGAGGGAGCAGTACTTC. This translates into CASSWTSGRREQYF.

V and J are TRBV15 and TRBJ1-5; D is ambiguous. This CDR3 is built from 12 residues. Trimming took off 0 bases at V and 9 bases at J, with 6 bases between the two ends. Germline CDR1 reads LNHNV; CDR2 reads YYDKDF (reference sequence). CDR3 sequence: CATSREVGPQHF. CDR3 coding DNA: TGTGCCACCAGCAGAGAGGTGGGGCCCCAGCATTTT.

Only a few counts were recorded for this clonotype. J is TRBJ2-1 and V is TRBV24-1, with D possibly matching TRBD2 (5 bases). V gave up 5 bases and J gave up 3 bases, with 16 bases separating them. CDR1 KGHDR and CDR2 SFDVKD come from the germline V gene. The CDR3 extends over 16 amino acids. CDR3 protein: CATSGRTVTNYNEQFF. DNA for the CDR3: TGTGCCACCAGTGGGAGGACCGTGACAAACTACAATGAGCAGTTCTTC.

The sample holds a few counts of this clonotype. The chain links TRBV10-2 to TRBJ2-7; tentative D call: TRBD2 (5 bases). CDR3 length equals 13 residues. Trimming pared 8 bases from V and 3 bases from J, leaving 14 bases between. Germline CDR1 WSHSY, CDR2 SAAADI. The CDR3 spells CASGLDSYYEQYF. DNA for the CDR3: TGCGCCAGCGGATTGGACTCTTACTACGAGCAGTACTTC.